This T cell receptor (beta chain) is from a study of blood T cell repertoires in COVID-19. Study context: Samples of COVID-19 (acute and convalescent) were obtained from the United States, Italy and Spain.

Germline CDR1 SNHLY, CDR2 FYNNEI. The CDR3 contains 13 residues. Trimming shortened V by 8 bases and J by 3 bases, and 8 bases separated the two germline ends. Here immunoSEQ multiplex PCR was the method, and the copy in TCRdb shows in-frame clones only, minus some. The sample yields 50,000 to 70,000 clones, approximately 83% seen once. This clone was counted between two and nine times. In Seattle, patients joined the study during active infection and were tracked longitudinally. The V and J genes are TRBV2 and TRBJ2-6; possibly TRBD2 for D (5 bases). This clonotype was sampled from a man older than 75 with COVID-19, enrolled during active disease. The specimen sequenced was peripheral blood. CDR3 in DNA: TGTGCCAGCGAGGGTTATGGGGCCAACGTCCTGACTTTC. Protein: CASEGYGANVLTF.